The TCR beta chain described here comes from a study of T cell changes during pregnancy in multiple sclerosis. Assay used: immunoSEQ multiplex PCR; TCRdb lists only in-frame clones, some missing. Among around 34,000 clones listed, around 87% were seen once. Trimming removed 5 bases from V and 0 bases from J; junction bases left unmatched: 6. This CDR3 region has 16 residues. Germline lookup yields CDR1 MGHDK and CDR2 SYGVNS. The chain recombines TRBV25-1 with TRBJ1-1; TRBD1 aligns across 10 bases. This TCR derives from a female donor with multiple sclerosis, enrolled in a pregnancy study. Material: CD4+ T cells from peripheral blood mononuclear cells, obtained in the second trimester of pregnancy. In DNA form, the CDR3 reads TGTGCCAGCAGTCGTGACAGGGGGCCTCTGAACACTGAAGCTTTCTTT. Translation gives CASSRDRGPLNTEAFF.